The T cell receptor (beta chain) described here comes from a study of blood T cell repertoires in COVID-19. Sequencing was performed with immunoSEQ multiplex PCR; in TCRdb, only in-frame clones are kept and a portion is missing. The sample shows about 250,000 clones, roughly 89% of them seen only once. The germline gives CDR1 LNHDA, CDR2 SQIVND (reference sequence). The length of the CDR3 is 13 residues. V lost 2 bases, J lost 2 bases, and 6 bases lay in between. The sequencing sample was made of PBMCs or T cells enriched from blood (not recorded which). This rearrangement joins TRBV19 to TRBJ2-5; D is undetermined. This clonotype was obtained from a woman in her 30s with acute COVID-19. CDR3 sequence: CASSITVQETQYF. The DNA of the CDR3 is TGTGCCAGTAGTATAACAGTACAAGAGACCCAGTACTTC. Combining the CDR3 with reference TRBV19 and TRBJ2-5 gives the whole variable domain DGGITQSPKYLFRKEGQNVTLSCEQNLNHDAMYWYRQDPGQGLRLIYYSQIVNDFQKGDIAEGYSVSREKKESFPLTVTSAQKNPTAFYLCASSITVQETQYFGPGTRLLVL.